This T cell receptor (beta chain) was profiled in a study of cytomegalovirus exposure and HLA in healthy donors. Study-wide points: In the analysis, some V segments, TRBV6-2 and TRBV6-3 included, were excluded as indistinguishable.

There are a few counts of this clone. Its antigen is unknown. Primers: 60 Vbeta forward and 13 Jbeta reverse. TCRdb keeps only in-frame clones here, not all; method: immunoSEQ multiplex PCR. The repertoire includes some 65,000 clones, 55% to 65% of them detected once, and 2.5% to 3% sits in the top ten. Looked up from germline, CDR1 is MNHNY and CDR2 is SVGAGI (reference sequence). CDR3 length equals 12 residues. Trimming pared 7 bases from V and 7 bases from J, leaving 13 bases between. This sequence was found in a man between 25 and 39 years old in good health and CMV-seronegative. This chain joins TRBV6-6 and TRBJ1-2; weak D call: TRBD1 (5 bases). The sequencing sample was made of PBMCs. This CDR3 reads CASNPRVFGYTF. DNA of the CDR3: TGTGCCAGCAATCCCAGGGTTTTTGGCTACACCTTC.